Presented here are 7 T cell receptor beta chains from one specimen sequenced in a study of blood T cell repertoires in COVID-19. Method: immunoSEQ multiplex PCR; TCRdb's copy keeps in-frame clones and lacks some. The sample contains hundreds of thousands of clones, about 94% of which appear only once. Source material: peripheral blood. The receptors stem from a man between 60 and 70 years old with COVID-19, enrolled during active disease.

The chain has TRBV6-5 and TRBJ2-5, with 7 bases matching TRBD1. The V gene's germline CDR1 is MNHEY and CDR2 SVGAGI. The CDR3 extends over 14 amino acids. With V trimmed by 10 bases and J by 2 bases, 10 bases remained unmatched. This chain's CDR3 is CATRQGYIQETQYF. The CDR3 DNA is TGTGCCACCCGACAGGGCTATATACAAGAGACCCAGTACTTC.

This clone was detected only once. Other DNA sequences within the sample encode an identical CDR3. This chain joins TRBV11-2 and TRBJ2-7; 10 bases line up with TRBD1. The CDR3 extends over 14 amino acids. From germline, CDR1 is SGHAT and CDR2 FQNNGV. After removal of 4 bases from V and 5 bases from J, the junction contained 5 bases not matched to a gene. The CDR3 DNA follows: TGTGCCAGCAGCTCCCGACAGGGGGCGGACGAGCAGTACTTC. Its protein is CASSSRQGADEQYF.

This chain connects TRBV2 to TRBJ1-5, with 10 bases lining up with TRBD1. This CDR3 spans 13 amino acids. The germline V gene encodes CDR1 SNHLY and CDR2 FYNNEI. With 6 bases clipped from V and 7 bases from J, the junction kept 3 bases outside the gene matches. The DNA for the CDR3 is TGTGCCAGCAGGGGGACAGGGGACCAGCCCCAGCATTTT. Residues: CASRGTGDQPQHF.

A remark on this clone: A junction end diverges from the germline sequence, so it may reflect a read error. V gene TRBV5-4 combines with J gene TRBJ2-2; D perhaps matches TRBD2 (6 bases). CDR1 SGHNT and CDR2 YYREEE come from the germline V gene (reference sequence). The CDR3 contains 18 residues. The CDR3 coding sequence is TGTGCGAGCAGCTTATCGGGGCACGCGGGATCGAACACCGGGGAGCTGTTTTTT. It translates to CASSLSGHAGSNTGELFF.

V usage is TRBV12-3 or TRBV12-4 and J usage is TRBJ2-7, with 7 bases identical to TRBD1. This CDR3 is built from 11 residues. V was clipped by 5 bases and J by 9 bases; unmatched bases: 4. The CDR3 reads CASSPDRVQYF. As DNA, the CDR3 is TGTGCCAGCAGTCCCGACAGGGTGCAGTACTTC.

This clone has a single count. As DNA, the CDR3 is TGTGCCAGCAGCGTATCTATGAACACTGAAGCTTTCTTT. The encoded protein is CASSVSMNTEAFF. The rearrangement uses TRBV9 and TRBJ1-1; D ambiguous. From germline, CDR1 is SGDLS and CDR2 YYNGEE. The CDR3 length is 13 residues. Trimming took off 1 base at V and 0 bases at J, with 4 bases between the two ends.

The gene calls are TRBV9 and TRBJ2-1; possibly TRBD1 for D (5 bases). CDR3 size: 15 residues. CDR1 is SGDLS, CDR2 YYNGEE, per germline. Trimming left V 0 bases short and J 0 bases short, with 7 bases between. Here the CDR3 reads CASSVGQTSYNEQFF. In nucleotides, the CDR3 is TGTGCCAGCAGCGTAGGACAGACCTCCTACAATGAGCAGTTCTTC.